The 20 T cell receptor beta chains below all came from one sample that was sequenced in a study of blood T cell repertoires in COVID-19. Assay: immunoSEQ multiplex PCR; the TCRdb copy retains only in-frame clones and omits some. Of fewer than 95,000 clones listed, roughly 89% are singletons. What was sequenced was peripheral blood. Receptors originate from a man aged 45 to 65 with active or convalescent COVID-19.

This clone was seen many times. The V gene is TRBV2, the J gene TRBJ2-7, with 9 bases fitting TRBD1. Germline V gene sequence: CDR1 SNHLY, CDR2 FYNNEI. The CDR3 has 12 residues. Losses at the gene ends were 8 bases for V and 5 bases for J; bases not matched to a gene: 4. CDR3 loop: CASGGQGHEQYF. CDR3 in DNA: TGTGCCAGCGGGGGACAGGGCCACGAGCAGTACTTC. The full variable domain, completed using reference TRBV2 and TRBJ2-7, is EPEVTQTPSHQVTQMGQEVILRCVPISNHLYFYWYRQILGQKVEFLVSFYNNEISEKSEIFDDQFSVERPDGSNFTLKIRSTKLEDSAMYFCASGGQGHEQYFGPGTRLTVT.

The genes are TRBV28 and TRBJ2-1, with 8 bases identical to TRBD2. V trimming: 6 bases; J trimming: 0 bases; junction bases outside the gene matches: 7. This CDR3 comprises 16 residues. Germline CDR1 is MDHEN and CDR2 is SYDVKM. This chain's CDR3 is CASRGSGSYSYNEQFF. The CDR3 DNA sequence: TGTGCCAGCAGGGGAAGCGGGAGTTACTCCTACAATGAGCAGTTCTTC.

The chain employs TRBV10-3 and TRBJ1-2; 8 bases align to TRBD1. Germline V CDR1 and CDR2: ENHRY, SYGVKD. V shed 2 bases, J shed 6 bases, and the junction held 8 bases outside the gene matches. The CDR3 runs 15 residues. The CDR3 bases are TGTGCCATCAGTGAGGAGGGGGGACAGGTCCATGGCTACACCTTC. Protein product: CAISEEGGQVHGYTF.

This sequence joins TRBV6-6 and TRBJ2-7; 7 nucleotides agree with TRBD2. Unmatched junction bases numbered 8, after V lost 6 bases and J lost 6 bases. This CDR3 region has 13 residues. CDR1 MNHNY and CDR2 SVGAGI come from the germline V gene (reference sequence). Written as DNA, the CDR3 is TGTGCCAGCAGGCGCTCGGGGGGAAGCGAGCAGTACTTC. Translating gives CASRRSGGSEQYF.

This clone has just one count. The chain combines TRBV28 with TRBJ2-1; TRBD2 matches 16 bases. The CDR3 totals 23 residues. Germline CDR1 reads MDHEN; CDR2 reads SYDVKM. Trimming cost V 2 bases and J 7 bases; bases outside gene matches: 23. The CDR3 reads CASSLRPGTSGRAVLSFGNEQFF. The CDR3 nucleotides read TGTGCCAGCAGTTTAAGGCCCGGGACTAGCGGGAGGGCCGTTCTCTCCTTTGGGAATGAGCAGTTCTTC.

This chain uses TRBV10-3 with TRBJ1-5; D is unclear. V was shortened by 0 bases and J by 2 bases, with 14 bases between the two germline ends. Germline V gene sequence: CDR1 ENHRY, CDR2 SYGVKD. The CDR3 contains 17 residues. The CDR3 sequence: CAISESKAGFGNQPQHF. The DNA of the CDR3 is TGTGCCATCAGTGAGTCGAAGGCGGGGTTCGGCAATCAGCCCCAGCATTTT.

The chain recombines TRBV27 with TRBJ2-7; D remains ambiguous. The ends were cut back, 2 bases at V and 3 bases at J, with 8 bases in the middle. Looked up from germline, CDR1 is MNHEY and CDR2 is SMNVEV (reference sequence). This CDR3 is built from 13 residues. CDR3: CASSLEENYEQYF. The CDR3 DNA sequence: TGTGCCAGCAGTTTAGAGGAAAACTACGAGCAGTACTTC.

The rearrangement links TRBV3-1 (or the pseudogene TRBV3-2) to TRBJ1-6, with a tentative D call TRBD1 (5 bases). Germline values: CDR1 LGHDT, CDR2 YNNKEL (reference sequence). This CDR3 is built from 13 residues. Trimming left V 4 bases short and J 9 bases short, with 10 bases between. CDR3 bases: TGTGCCAGCAGCCGCGACGGGGGTTCACCCCTCCACTTT. This encodes CASSRDGGSPLHF.

The rearrangement uses TRBV12-1 and TRBJ2-5; the table names TRBD2, a call not compared with the DNA. TRBV12-1 is a pseudogene locus. CDR3 length: 15 amino acids. CDR3 sequence (DNA): TGTGCCAGCAGCTTTCGTTGGGCAGGGAGGGAGACCCAGTACTTC. It specifies CASSFRWAGRETQYF.

The rearrangement uses TRBV4-2 and TRBJ2-7; 10 positions match TRBD2. Trimming cost V 0 bases and J 2 bases; bases outside gene matches: 13. The CDR3 runs 19 residues. The germline gives CDR1 LGHNA, CDR2 YNFKEQ. The CDR3 loop is CASSQDATSGMELPYEQYF. The CDR3 DNA reads TGTGCCAGCAGCCAAGACGCTACTAGCGGGATGGAGTTGCCCTACGAGCAGTACTTC.

The rearrangement links TRBV30 to TRBJ2-7; 7 nucleotides line up with TRBD2. The CDR3 runs 14 residues. Germline loops: CDR1 GTSNPN, CDR2 SVGIG (reference sequence). With 4 bases clipped from V and 4 bases from J, the junction kept 10 bases outside the gene matches. This chain's CDR3 is CAWTPSGNLYEQYF. DNA of the CDR3: TGTGCCTGGACACCGAGCGGGAATTTATACGAGCAGTACTTC.

The V gene is TRBV6-5, the J gene TRBJ1-4; 9 bases align to TRBD1. The CDR3 consists of 13 residues. The V gene's germline CDR1 is MNHEY and CDR2 SVGAGI. V trimming: 7 bases; J trimming: 7 bases; junction bases outside the gene matches: 4. Here the CDR3 DNA reads TGTGCCAGCACACAGGGGGCATTTGAAAAACTGTTTTTT. Its protein product is CASTQGAFEKLFF.

V gene TRBV7-8 combines with J gene TRBJ1-5, with D possibly matching TRBD1 (6 bases). CDR1 is SGHVS and CDR2 is FQNEAQ in the germline V gene. The CDR3 extends over 14 amino acids. Trimming removed 5 bases from V and 1 base from J, with 9 bases in between. CDR3 region: CASSKGQSNQPQHF. CDR3 sequence (DNA): TGTGCCAGCAGCAAAGGACAGAGCAATCAGCCCCAGCATTTT.

The rearrangement uses TRBV27 and TRBJ1-6, with D possibly TRBD1 on 5 matching bases. Germline V lookup: CDR1 MNHEY, CDR2 SMNVEV (reference sequence). CDR3 length: 14 residues. V lost 2 bases and J 9 bases, leaving 11 bases between the germline ends. The CDR3 here is CASSLGVGGSPLHF. CDR3 nucleotides: TGTGCCAGCAGTTTAGGGGTCGGGGGTTCACCCCTCCACTTT.

This chain connects TRBV27 to TRBJ2-3, with 12 bases that match TRBD2. The germline V gene encodes CDR1 MNHEY and CDR2 SMNVEV (reference sequence). This CDR3 spans 20 amino acids. The ends lost 7 bases at V and 0 bases at J; junction bases unmatched: 17. CDR3 sequence reads: CASTERKRGLAGFSTDTQYF. The CDR3 nucleotides read TGTGCCAGCACCGAAAGGAAGCGCGGACTAGCGGGATTCAGCACAGATACGCAGTATTTT.

This clone was detected a few times. The gene calls are TRBV3-1 (or the pseudogene TRBV3-2) and TRBJ1-1; D might be TRBD1 (5 bases). Germline V gene lookup returns CDR1 LGHDT and CDR2 YNNKEL (reference sequence). The CDR3 totals 14 residues. With 4 bases removed from V and 1 base from J, the gap between germline ends came to 10 bases. The CDR3 DNA reads TGTGCCAGCAGCCCGGGACTCCAGAACACTGAAGCTTTCTTT. It specifies CASSPGLQNTEAFF.

The V gene is TRBV2, the J gene TRBJ2-3; 12 nucleotides agree with TRBD2. Per germline, CDR1 SNHLY and CDR2 FYNNEI. The CDR3 is made up of 17 amino acids. With 4 bases clipped from V and 0 bases from J, the junction kept 5 bases outside the gene matches. The CDR3 here is CASSVTSGGASTDTQYF. CDR3 DNA: TGTGCCAGCAGTGTGACTAGCGGGGGTGCTAGCACAGATACGCAGTATTTT. The full variable domain, in which reference TRBV2 and TRBJ2-3 provide the parts outside the CDR3, is EPEVTQTPSHQVTQMGQEVILRCVPISNHLYFYWYRQILGQKVEFLVSFYNNEISEKSEIFDDQFSVERPDGSNFTLKIRSTKLEDSAMYFCASSVTSGGASTDTQYFGPGTRLTVL.

The chain carries TRBV2 and TRBJ1-5; no clear D. Trimming stripped 6 bases from V and 2 bases from J, with 11 bases between. There are 14 residues in the CDR3. Germline V gives CDR1 SNHLY, CDR2 FYNNEI. CDR3 nucleotide sequence: TGTGCCAGCAGCCCGGGGAATGGCAATCAGCCCCAGCATTTT. Translation: CASSPGNGNQPQHF.

The chain recombines TRBV19 with TRBJ1-1; D is uncertain. Germline lookup yields CDR1 LNHDA and CDR2 SQIVND (reference sequence). V was cut by 3 bases and J by 2 bases, with 10 bases left in between. This CDR3 comprises 14 residues. CDR3 nucleotide sequence: TGTGCCAGTAGTATTGGCCGAACCAACACTGAAGCTTTCTTT. Translating it yields CASSIGRTNTEAFF.

V is TRBV6-1 and J is TRBJ2-7; D remains unclear. Per germline, CDR1 MNHNS and CDR2 SASEGT. The CDR3 consists of 11 residues. The ends were cut back, 3 bases at V and 3 bases at J, with 3 bases in the middle. The chain's CDR3 is CASSDNYEQYF. The CDR3 coding sequence is TGTGCCAGCAGTGACAACTACGAGCAGTACTTC.